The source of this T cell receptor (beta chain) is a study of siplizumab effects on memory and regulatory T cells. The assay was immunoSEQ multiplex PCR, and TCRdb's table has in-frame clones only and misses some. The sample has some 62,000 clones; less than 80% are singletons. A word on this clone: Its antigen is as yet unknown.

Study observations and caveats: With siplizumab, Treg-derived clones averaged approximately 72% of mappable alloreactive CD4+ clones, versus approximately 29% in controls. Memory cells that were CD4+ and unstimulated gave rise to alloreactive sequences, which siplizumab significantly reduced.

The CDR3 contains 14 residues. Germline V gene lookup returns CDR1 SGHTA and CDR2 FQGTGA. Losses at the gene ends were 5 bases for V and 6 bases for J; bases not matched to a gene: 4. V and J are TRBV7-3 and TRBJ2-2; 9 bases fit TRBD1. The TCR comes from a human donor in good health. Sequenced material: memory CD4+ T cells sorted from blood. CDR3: CASSMRQGAGELFF. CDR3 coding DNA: TGTGCCAGCAGCATGAGACAGGGGGCCGGGGAGCTGTTTTTT.